Below are 17 T cell receptor beta chains sequenced from a single sample in a study of T cell changes during pregnancy in multiple sclerosis. Clones were read by immunoSEQ multiplex PCR, and TCRdb kept only the in-frame ones, dropping some. The data contain under 95,000 clones, approximately 92% of them singletons. The sequencing used peripheral blood, collected after pregnancy. The source of these receptors is a female donor with multiple sclerosis, enrolled in a pregnancy study.

The V call is TRBV30, the J call TRBJ2-5; 7 nucleotides line up with TRBD2. V shed 2 bases and J 4 bases; nucleotides not matched to a gene: 10. This CDR3 is 15 amino acids long. CDR1 is GTSNPN and CDR2 is SVGIG in the germline V gene (reference sequence). Written as DNA, the CDR3 is TGTGCCTGGAGTTCGGGGGAGGGCCTTCCAGAGACCCAGTACTTC. Its translation: CAWSSGEGLPETQYF.

The J gene is TRBJ1-3, the V gene TRBV13, with no clear D. The CDR3 spans 15 residues. Germline-derived CDR1 and CDR2 are PRHDT and FYEKMQ (reference sequence). V lost 0 bases and J lost 4, with 10 bases in between. The CDR3 spells CASSLGLHFGNTIYF. The CDR3 coding sequence is TGTGCCAGCAGCTTAGGACTACACTTCGGAAACACCATATATTTT.

This clone appeared once. V is TRBV12-2 and J is TRBJ1-2. TRBV12-2 is noted as a pseudogene. The CDR3 spans 14 residues. DNA for the CDR3: TGTGCAAGTCGCTTCCGCGGGGGCCAGCTTGGCTACACCTTC. Translated, it gives CASRFRGGQLGYTF.

The chain has TRBV6-5 and TRBJ2-5, with a possible D match to TRBD1 (5 bases). The V and J ends lost 6 bases and 1 base respectively, with 15 bases between them. Germline V gene sequence: CDR1 MNHEY, CDR2 SVGAGI. This CDR3 has 15 residues. CDR3: CASRKLGQGQETQYF. The CDR3 DNA reads TGTGCCAGCAGGAAGTTGGGGCAGGGCCAAGAGACCCAGTACTTC.

The chain employs TRBV6-5 and TRBJ1-1; the D gene is possibly TRBD1 (6 bases). V lost 2 bases, J lost 5 bases, and 18 bases lay in between. This CDR3 spans 16 amino acids. CDR1 is MNHEY and CDR2 is SVGAGI in the germline V gene. CDR3 loop: CASSYGAGDIKTEAFF. In DNA, the CDR3 is TGTGCCAGCAGTTACGGAGCAGGGGACATAAAAACTGAAGCTTTCTTT.

This chain joins TRBV2 and TRBJ1-5; TRBD1 might be the D (5 bases). V lost 1 base and J lost 4, with 8 bases in between. Germline CDR1 is SNHLY and CDR2 is FYNNEI. CDR3 length: 14 residues. CDR3 region: CASSEGTPNQPQHF. CDR3 in DNA: TGTGCCAGCAGTGAAGGGACACCTAATCAGCCCCAGCATTTT.

The count of this clone is one. The V call is TRBV6-1, the J call TRBJ1-1, with unresolved D. This CDR3 spans 13 amino acids. Germline CDR1 reads MNHNS; CDR2 reads SASEGT. The V gene lost 6 bases and the J gene lost 1 base, with 9 bases spanning the gap. The CDR3: CASSKSGNTEAFF. The CDR3, as DNA: TGTGCCAGCAGCAAATCAGGGAACACTGAAGCTTTCTTT.

This chain uses TRBV25-1 with TRBJ2-1; 7 bases align to TRBD1. The junction had 12 bases not matched to a gene; V was cut back by 3 bases and J by 16 bases. CDR3 size: 13 residues. Germline assignment: CDR1 MGHDK and CDR2 SYGVNS. The CDR3 sequence is CASSDVTGVRSFF. CDR3 bases: TGTGCCAGCAGTGACGTAACAGGGGTCCGCAGCTTCTTC.

The chain links TRBV30 to TRBJ2-2, with D hard to call. Germline values: CDR1 GTSNPN, CDR2 SVGIG (reference sequence). This CDR3 is built from 13 residues. V shed 4 bases and J shed 8 bases, with 14 bases lying between them. CDR3 coding DNA: TGTGCCTGGACGAGTGAAGCGCCAGGGGAGCTGTTTTTT. It yields the protein CAWTSEAPGELFF.

This chain joins TRBV7-9 and TRBJ2-1; 7 nucleotides agree with TRBD1. This CDR3 is built from 14 residues. J was trimmed by 7 bases and V by 5 bases; bases with no gene match: 8. Per the germline V gene, CDR1 is SEHNR and CDR2 is FQNEAQ (reference sequence). CDR3: CASSDDPTGNEQFF. The CDR3 DNA sequence: TGTGCCAGCAGCGACGACCCGACAGGGAATGAGCAGTTCTTC.

V and J are TRBV10-3 and TRBJ2-3, with D unresolved. This CDR3 is 11 amino acids long. Looked up from germline, CDR1 is ENHRY and CDR2 is SYGVKD. Trimming took off 9 bases at V and 6 bases at J, with 10 bases between the two ends. The CDR3 protein is CAMAFWDTQYF. The CDR3, as DNA: TGTGCCATGGCCTTTTGGGATACGCAGTATTTT.

This clone was found a few times. The genes are TRBV6-4 and TRBJ2-2, with TRBD1 identical over 7 bases. Per germline, CDR1 MRHNA and CDR2 SNTAGT. V trimming: 8 bases; J trimming: 0 bases; junction bases outside the gene matches: 3. The CDR3 runs 14 residues. The CDR3 DNA reads as TGTGCCAGCCAGGGACAGACGAACACCGGGGAGCTGTTTTTT. This sequence encodes CASQGQTNTGELFF.

The chain joins TRBV12-2 to TRBJ1-5. TRBV12-2 is listed as a pseudogene. The CDR3 extends over 18 amino acids. CDR3 in DNA: TGTGCAAGTCGCCCCCTTTGCTGGGTACTAGGGAGAGGGCAGCCCCAGCATTTT. This sequence encodes CASRPLCWVLGRGQPQHF.

This clone was picked up one time. The chain carries TRBV7-9 and TRBJ2-1, with 10 bases that match TRBD1. This CDR3 is built from 15 residues. J lost 6 bases, V lost 0 bases, and 2 bases had no gene match. Per the germline V gene, CDR1 is SEHNR and CDR2 is FQNEAQ (reference sequence). CDR3 sequence reads: CASSLARTGGNEQFF. CDR3 coding DNA: TGTGCCAGCAGCTTAGCGCGGACAGGGGGCAATGAGCAGTTCTTC.

This chain joins TRBV4-3 and TRBJ1-1; tentatively, D is TRBD1 (5 bases). Germline CDR1 is LGHNA and CDR2 is YSLEER. This CDR3 comprises 15 residues. The V gene lost 0 bases and the J gene lost 3 bases, with 11 bases spanning the gap. CDR3 amino acids: CASSQDGRADTEAFF. DNA for the CDR3: TGCGCCAGCAGCCAAGATGGCAGGGCGGACACTGAAGCTTTCTTT.

Notes on this clone: At one of its ends the junction is not consistent with the germline gene, which may arise from a read error. The chain carries TRBV10-2 and TRBJ1-1; 9 positions match TRBD1. The CDR3 contains 13 residues. Germline lookup yields CDR1 WSHSY and CDR2 SAAADI. For the CDR3, the DNA is TGCGCCAGCAGTGAGCTAGACAGGGGGAGTTATTACTTT. Protein sequence: CASSELDRGSYYF.

The chain is built from TRBV5-1 and TRBJ1-1; 11 bases are a match to TRBD1. The CDR3 loop spans 13 amino acids. The V gene's germline CDR1 is SGHRS and CDR2 YFSETQ. V lost 4 bases to trimming and J lost 4 bases; unmatched junction nucleotides: 0. CDR3 in DNA: TGCGCCAGCAGCGGACAGGGGGCCACTGAAGCTTTCTTT. Its translation: CASSGQGATEAFF.